This entry is about one T cell receptor (beta chain). The entry originates in a study of shared clonotypes between healthy human individuals. About the research overall: Each donor had three CD4 naive, three CD4 memory, two CD8 naive and one CD8 memory plate.

Some clones are missing from TCRdb's copy, which holds only in-frame ones; the method was immunoSEQ multiplex PCR. The table records 2 million to 2.5 million clones, 85% to 95% of them present only once. Germline assignment: CDR1 SGDLS and CDR2 YYNGEE. This CDR3 contains 15 residues. Trimming left V 0 bases short and J 0 bases short, with 6 bases between. This chain connects TRBV9 to TRBJ1-4, with D hard to call. Specimen: naive CD4+ T cells sorted from blood. Subset given: CD45RA+ positively selected. This receptor was taken from a man in his late teens or twenties in good health. DNA of the CDR3: TGTGCCAGCAGCGTAGGGGTTGCAACTAATGAAAAACTGTTTTTT. It specifies CASSVGVATNEKLFF.